These 20 T cell receptor beta chains share one sample of origin, sequenced in a study of T cell changes during pregnancy in multiple sclerosis. Using immunoSEQ multiplex PCR, the repertoire was profiled, and TCRdb retains in-frame clones only, with some absent. The table includes tens of thousands of clones, 87% detected once. Sequencing was performed on CD4+ T cells from peripheral blood mononuclear cells, taken after pregnancy. The receptors stem from a female donor with multiple sclerosis, enrolled in a pregnancy study.

V gene TRBV23-1 combines with J gene TRBJ2-7; D not resolved. TRBV23-1 is noted as an ORF with a role that remains uncertain. The germline V and J ends were trimmed by 6 bases and 3 bases, with 15 bases remaining between them. The CDR3 length is 14 residues. The CDR3 bases are TGCGCCAGCAGCACCGGGTCCATGCTCTACGAGCAGTACTTC. Translating gives CASSTGSMLYEQYF.

V is TRBV5-4 and J is TRBJ1-2; D is unresolved. The CDR3 runs to 14 residues. V lost 5 bases and J lost 1, with 12 bases in between. Per the germline V gene, CDR1 is SGHNT and CDR2 is YYREEE (reference sequence). CDR3 residues: CASSFPTDNYGYTF. The CDR3 DNA reads TGTGCCAGCAGTTTCCCCACAGATAACTATGGCTACACCTTC.

In its sample, this clone was seen once. The V gene is TRBV20-1, the J gene TRBJ1-2; tentative D call: TRBD1 (5 bases). Germline CDR1 reads DFQATT; CDR2 reads SNEGSKA (reference sequence). The CDR3 is made up of 11 amino acids. Trimming left V 6 bases short and J 8 bases short, with 13 bases between. The CDR3 is CSARVFGGYTF. The CDR3 nucleotides are TGCAGTGCCAGGGTATTTGGGGGCTACACCTTC.

The chain combines TRBV2 with TRBJ1-5; the D gene is possibly TRBD1 (5 bases). CDR1 is SNHLY and CDR2 is FYNNEI in the germline V gene. Trimming removed 3 bases at V and 2 bases at J, with 8 bases between. This CDR3 spans 14 amino acids. The CDR3 sequence is CASSEDTRNQPQHF. Here the CDR3 DNA reads TGTGCCAGCAGTGAGGACACACGCAATCAGCCCCAGCATTTT. Based on the CDR3 plus reference TRBV2 and TRBJ1-5, the full variable domain is EPEVTQTPSHQVTQMGQEVILRCVPISNHLYFYWYRQILGQKVEFLVSFYNNEISEKSEIFDDQFSVERPDGSNFTLKIRSTKLEDSAMYFCASSEDTRNQPQHFGDGTRLSIL.

The chain combines TRBV7-3 with TRBJ1-1, with D possibly matching TRBD1 (5 bases). The CDR3 extends over 16 amino acids. Germline values: CDR1 SGHTA, CDR2 FQGTGA. Trimming cost V 2 bases and J 3 bases, with 16 bases left between them. CDR3 sequence: CASSLGRVRVDTEAFF. The CDR3 DNA sequence: TGTGCCAGCAGCTTAGGCAGGGTTCGGGTCGACACTGAAGCTTTCTTT.

V and J are TRBV2 and TRBJ1-1; D is perhaps TRBD1 (5 bases). This CDR3 is 14 amino acids long. In germline, CDR1 is SNHLY, CDR2 FYNNEI. The germline V and J ends were trimmed by 6 bases and 7 bases, with 18 bases remaining between them. CDR3 DNA sequence: TGTGCCAGCAGCTATGTGGGGGAGGGCTTTGAAGCTTTCTTT. Protein product: CASSYVGEGFEAFF.

The chain joins TRBV7-8 to TRBJ2-1; TRBD1 is a possible D gene (6 bases). The CDR3 loop spans 16 amino acids. With 5 bases removed from V and 2 bases from J, the gap between germline ends came to 16 bases. CDR1 SGHVS and CDR2 FQNEAQ come from the germline V gene. CDR3: CASSPRAGATYNEQFF. In nucleotides, the CDR3 is TGTGCCAGCAGCCCAAGGGCAGGGGCTACCTACAATGAGCAGTTCTTC.

The chain couples TRBV30 to TRBJ1-5, with no clear D. The CDR3 has 16 residues. V lost 2 bases and J lost 1, with 15 bases in between. Per germline, CDR1 GTSNPN and CDR2 SVGIG (reference sequence). The CDR3 nucleotides read TGTGCCTGGAGTTCCGGGTCTATCTGGAGCAATCAGCCCCAGCATTTT. It encodes CAWSSGSIWSNQPQHF.

The chain has TRBV2 and TRBJ1-1, with 7 nucleotides matching TRBD1. Germline values: CDR1 SNHLY, CDR2 FYNNEI. The CDR3 loop spans 12 amino acids. The V and J ends lost 8 bases and 10 bases, in that order; junction bases with no gene match: 10. The CDR3 loop is CASAMGDSRAFF. The CDR3 nucleotides read TGTGCCAGCGCGATGGGGGACAGCAGAGCTTTCTTT.

The chain links TRBV28 to TRBJ2-2; TRBD1 agrees at 7 bases. V was clipped by 8 bases and J by 2 bases; unmatched bases: 5. Looked up from germline, CDR1 is MDHEN and CDR2 is SYDVKM. This CDR3 is 14 amino acids long. CDR3 nucleotides: TGTGCCAGCTTGGGACAGATCAACACCGGGGAGCTGTTTTTT. Amino acid sequence: CASLGQINTGELFF.

This CDR3 is CASSSGLLTQYF. Written as DNA, the CDR3 is TGTGCCAGCAGCTCCGGACTCCTTACGCAGTATTTT. The genes are TRBV6-5 and TRBJ2-3; D might be TRBD2 (5 bases). V shed 6 bases and J shed 8 bases, with 12 bases lying between them. The germline V gene has CDR1 MNHEY and CDR2 SVGAGI. The CDR3 is 12 amino acids.

This sequence joins TRBV11-2 and TRBJ2-1, with TRBD1 matching 9 bases. This CDR3 is 16 amino acids long. CDR1 SGHAT and CDR2 FQNNGV come from the germline V gene. J gave up 4 bases and V 5 bases, and 9 bases lay outside the gene matches. This CDR3 is CASSLGVGTGYNEQFF. DNA of the CDR3: TGTGCCAGCAGCCTGGGGGTGGGGACAGGGTACAATGAGCAGTTCTTC.

The CDR3 bases are TGTGCCAGCAGCCCACAGGGAGATACGCAGTATTTT. It yields the protein CASSPQGDTQYF. This chain joins TRBV11-3 and TRBJ2-3; D possibly corresponds to TRBD1 (6 bases). Trimming stripped 5 bases from V and 5 bases from J, with 8 bases between. The CDR3 sequence is 12 residues long. In germline, CDR1 is SGHNT, CDR2 YENEEA.

The genes are TRBV7-2 and TRBJ2-1, with 12 bases aligning to TRBD2. Germline lookup yields CDR1 SGHTA and CDR2 FQGNSA. The CDR3 runs to 17 residues. After removal of 1 base from V and 6 bases from J, the junction contained 7 bases not matched to a gene. The CDR3, as DNA: TGTGCCAGCAGCTTAGACCTAGCGGGGGGGCCGGGCAATGAGCAGTTCTTC. Translation gives CASSLDLAGGPGNEQFF.

This clone was counted between two and nine times. The CDR3 sequence is CASSPGTANTGELFF. The CDR3 DNA sequence: TGTGCCAGCAGCCCGGGGACAGCAAACACCGGGGAGCTGTTTTTT. The gene calls are TRBV5-4 and TRBJ2-2, with TRBD1 matching 7 bases. Per the germline V gene, CDR1 is SGHNT and CDR2 is YYREEE (reference sequence). This CDR3 has 15 residues. Trimming cost V 4 bases and J 2 bases; bases outside gene matches: 5.

The chain has TRBV4-2 and TRBJ1-1; D is unresolved. CDR1 is LGHNA, CDR2 YNFKEQ, per germline. Trimming pared 3 bases from V and 3 bases from J, leaving 20 bases between. The CDR3 sequence is 17 residues long. The CDR3 is CASSHPARGRLDTEAFF. CDR3 nucleotide sequence: TGTGCCAGCAGCCATCCCGCCCGGGGAAGACTGGACACTGAAGCTTTCTTT.

The chain couples TRBV10-2 to TRBJ2-1, with 9 nucleotides matching TRBD2. J was trimmed by 5 bases and V by 6 bases; bases with no gene match: 11. Germline V lookup: CDR1 WSHSY, CDR2 SAAADI. The CDR3 covers 16 residues. The CDR3 DNA is TGCGCCAGCAGGGACTGGCGGGGGGGCCGCGACAATGAGCAGTTCTTC. It encodes CASRDWRGGRDNEQFF.

The chain combines TRBV4-1 with TRBJ2-7, with D tentatively TRBD1 (5 bases). The CDR3 is 15 amino acids. Germline V gene sequence: CDR1 MGHRA, CDR2 YSYEKL. The V and J ends lost 4 bases and 6 bases respectively, with 19 bases between them. CDR3 sequence reads: CASSPTGPRSGEQYF. The CDR3 bases are TGCGCCAGCAGCCCCACAGGACCCCGTTCGGGCGAGCAGTACTTC.

This clone was seen a handful of times. The V call is TRBV4-3, the J call TRBJ2-5, with TRBD2 identical over 9 bases. Germline V gene sequence: CDR1 LGHNA, CDR2 YSLEER. Trimming cost V 0 bases and J 2 bases; bases outside gene matches: 16. This CDR3 has 20 amino acids. Written as DNA, the CDR3 is TGCGCCAGCAGCCAAGATTTGACGGAATGGGCTAGCGGGATACAAGAGACCCAGTACTTC. It is translated as CASSQDLTEWASGIQETQYF.

CDR3: CASSKSWNEQFF. DNA of the CDR3: TGTGCCAGCAGTAAAAGCTGGAATGAGCAGTTCTTC. The V gene is TRBV2, the J gene TRBJ2-1; D gene ambiguous. The V gene's germline CDR1 is SNHLY and CDR2 FYNNEI. This CDR3 contains 12 residues. V lost 5 bases and J 7 bases, leaving 9 bases between the germline ends.